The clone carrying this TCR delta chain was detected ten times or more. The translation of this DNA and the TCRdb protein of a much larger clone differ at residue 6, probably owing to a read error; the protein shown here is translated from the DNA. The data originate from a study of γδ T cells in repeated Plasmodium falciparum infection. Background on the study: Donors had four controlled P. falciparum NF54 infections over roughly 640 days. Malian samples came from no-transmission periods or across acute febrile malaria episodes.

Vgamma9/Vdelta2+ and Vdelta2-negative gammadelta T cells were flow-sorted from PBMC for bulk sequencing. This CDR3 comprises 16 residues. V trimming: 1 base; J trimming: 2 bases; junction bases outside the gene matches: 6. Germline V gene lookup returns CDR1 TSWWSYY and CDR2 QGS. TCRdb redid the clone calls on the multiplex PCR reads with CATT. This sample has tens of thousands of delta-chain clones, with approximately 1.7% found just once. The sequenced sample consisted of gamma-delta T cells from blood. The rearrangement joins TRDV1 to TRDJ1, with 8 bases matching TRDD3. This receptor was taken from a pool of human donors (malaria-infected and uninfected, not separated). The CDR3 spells CALGEPRDTGTDKLIF. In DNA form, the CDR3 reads TGTGCTCTTGGGGAACCGAGGGATACGGGTACCGATAAACTCATCTTT.